This TCR beta chain was observed in a study of cytomegalovirus exposure and HLA in healthy donors (TCRdb year 2017). A note on the overall study: In an earlier analysis of 587 of the donors, about 260 Gb of sequence data and approximately 100 million unique TCR beta sequences from 180 million or so T cells were reported. A later analysis re-analyzed previously published TCR beta repertoires from 550 to 700 donors and added high-resolution HLA genotyping to study TCR occurrence patterns. Along with the roughly 700-subject first cohort, a separate validation cohort of approximately 110 different subjects was used. The study combined high-throughput TCR immunosequencing, statistical association of individual TCRs with disease status, and machine learning to predict cytomegalovirus infection status. The study was designed to test whether signatures of past pathogen exposure could be identified by cataloging public T cell receptors. Donor age, sex, ethnicity and CMV serostatus were compiled alongside the repertoire data. Both class I and class II loci were covered by HLA typing, at four-digit resolution. Using immunosequencing, the study profiled T cell repertoires from around 680 subjects and related those repertoires to cytomegalovirus serostatus. Among around 400 genotyped donors of the cohort, an average of approximately 200,000 unique TCR beta nucleotide sequences was sequenced per donor, of which about 19% were non-productive. Among the roughly 400 genotyped donors, about 85% belonged to the genetic ancestry cluster associated with self-reported Caucasian donors. To decide whether each TCR beta V gene segment behaved as functional or pseudogenic, an earlier analysis of nearly 600 of the donors relied on high-throughput TCR beta sequencing. Every discovery cohort repertoire had been produced on one sequencing platform. A later genetic analysis used genome-wide SNP genotypes for about 60% of the roughly 670 donors, treating that subset as a discovery cohort. Roughly 300 gigabases of sequencing data and roughly 80 million unique TCR sequences made up an early release that covered roughly 670 HLA-typed donors. The later analysis used no new phenotypic data to find candidate immune exposures, relying instead on TCR beta sequences and their occurrence across donors. Typing coverage differed by locus: A, B, C, DRB1 and DQB1 were typed in about 629-640 donors, DQA1 in 500 to 550, DPA1 in 600 to 610, and DPB1 in 400 to 480. Four or five DR-DQ haplotypes were treated as single units for association and clustering because of strong linkage in the cohort.

From cysteine to phenylalanine, the CDR3 is 14 amino acids long. Kept here is only the CDR3 DNA, which spans 42 bases and is read in frame from base 1. V has 4 bases trimmed and J has 4 bases trimmed; junction bases matching no gene number 5. From the germline V gene, CDR1 is SGHTA and CDR2 is FQGNSA. Study-wide conclusions, independent of this receptor: Presence/absence analyses assumed roughly uniform sequencing depth across donors, an assumption that may not hold. Some IMGT-functional V segments, including TRBV6-2 and TRBV6-3, could not be told apart with the 87-base-pair reads, so those segments were excluded. Three of the identified cytomegalovirus-associated TCR beta chains were confirmed in vitro to be specific for cytomegalovirus antigens. A later analysis reported that several top co-occurrence clusters appeared linked to parvovirus B19, influenza, CMV and Epstein-Barr virus. Immune exposure information for the cohort was limited to CMV serostatus. HLA typing was unavailable for some donors at each locus, so association tests used only the typed subset. In a later analysis, most CMV-associated TCR beta chains were found to appear HLA-restricted, with HLA associations seemingly driven largely by CMV exposure. Because counts were too low, about 18 rarely observed V segments, including chromosome 9 orphons, were excluded from the earlier analysis of under 650 of the donors. A later analysis associated about 18,000 TCR beta sequences with specific HLA alleles at a false discovery rate of 0.05. In a later analysis, the rate of TCR association differed among HLA loci, with DRB1 alleles having the most associated TCRs and HLA-C alleles having the fewest. According to a later genetic analysis, donors in an Asian-associated ancestry cluster had fewer N-insertions in productive TCRs than the approximately 710-donor mean. V-gene and J-gene trimming of TCR beta chains was associated with a missense DCLRE1C variant in a later genetic analysis, and the association was replicated in an independent cohort. Most TCR sequences were observed very rarely across donors, whereas some public TCRs were present in many individuals. Cytomegalovirus status was reported to be diagnosed by the classifier with high specificity and sensitivity in both the original and validation cohorts. When HLA alleles, especially DR and DQ, strongly co-occurred, TCR associations were difficult to assign to individual alleles. In a later analysis, HLA-associated TCR beta chains showed more clonal expansion and lower generation probabilities than non-associated chains that were equally common. The study gave a list of 150 to 200 TCR beta chains associated with cytomegalovirus. Correlated functional status among segregating V segments might be attributable to linkage disequilibrium, but an unknown experimental factor could not be ruled out. According to the authors, the approach could potentially be generalized to other disease states and immunological phenotypes. In an earlier analysis of some 540 of the donors, most TCR beta V segments appeared in productive rearrangements about 90% or about 30% of the time, broadly matching IMGT annotations. Only TCR beta chains were sequenced in this cohort, and the absence of alpha or paired-chain data limited detectable features. The sequencing pipeline was judged likely to have produced a cluster of highly shared sequence variants as a technical artifact. A further reported finding was that TCR beta sequences accurately predicted the HLA-A and HLA-B alleles for most subjects in the first cohort.

Worth noting for this clone: Its antigen target is currently unknown. Within one base of it there is no much larger clone, and no base qualities were kept.

The cohort comprised several hundred healthy bone marrow donors. Cohort members were all nominally healthy when sampled, although unrecorded immune exposures were likely present. The donor was CMV seropositive and was included in the group of 290 or so seropositive cohort members. Each donor provided a peripheral blood sample, and peripheral blood mononuclear cells were used for TCR beta sequencing. Genomic DNA was extracted from the blood cell samples with the Qiagen DNeasy Blood Extraction Kit. Libraries were constructed by the immunoSEQ multiplex PCR assay. A mixture of 60 forward primers for TCR Vbeta segments and 13 reverse primers for TCR Jbeta segments was used in the multiplex PCR. The CDR3 region of rearranged TCR beta genes was amplified from genomic DNA by a multiplex PCR assay. The Illumina HiSeq System was used to sequence the amplified TCR beta libraries as 87-base-pair reads. Processing in the source paper ran as follows. Across the 670 or so repertoires, a later analysis counted about 81 million unique TCR beta chains, 9.5 million to 13 million of which were shared by at least two donors. To remove PCR and sequencing errors, raw reads were error-corrected and collapsed into unique sequences using a nearest-neighbor algorithm that merged closely related sequences. CDR3 sequences were aligned to IMGT reference sequences to assign V, D and J gene segments. For a sequence to be retained, a match of at least six nucleotides was required to both a V gene segment and a J gene segment. A rearrangement counted as productive if the CDR3 had no stop codons and remained in frame with V and J, and every other rearrangement counted as non-productive. Following IMGT convention, CDR3 was defined as the stretch from the second conserved V-encoded cysteine up to the conserved J-encoded phenylalanine. The earlier analysis of approximately 590 of the donors excluded any sequence lacking an unambiguous match to a single V gene segment. An earlier analysis of several hundred of the donors called V segments functional above 56.7% productive rearrangements and segregating when the between-donor standard deviation exceeded 5%. A statistical classification framework was built for diagnosing cytomegalovirus status from the catalog of TCR beta chain sequences. A later analysis assigned V and J genes by comparing TCR nucleotide sequences with IMGT/GENE-DB human TR gene sequences. In a later analysis, CDR3 sequences and most-parsimonious VDJ recombination scenarios were assigned using the TCRdist pipeline. In a later analysis, every TCR beta chain was defined by the combination of its CDR3 amino acid sequence and its V-gene family, and reads without a unique V-gene family were dropped. In a later analysis, around 600 highly shared, low-generation-probability nucleotide sequences were removed to address suspected cross-contamination and a sequencing artifact. In a later analysis, a clonal expansion index was calculated for each public chain from normalized within-repertoire ranks of inferred template counts. In a later analysis, generation probabilities were computed using a VDJ recombination model fitted to out-of-frame rearrangements, and the results were checked against IGoR. Hypergeometric tests were used in a later analysis to score TCR-TCR, TCR-HLA and TCR-CMV co-occurrence, with a repertoire-size bias correction applied to the TCR pairs. False discovery rates were estimated in a later analysis by permuting HLA or CMV assignments 20 times. In a later analysis, co-occurring TCRs were grouped with DBSCAN, and TCRdist sequence similarity was added when clustering was performed within HLA-allele-positive subsets. Repertoires with fewer than 30,000 or more than 120,000 public chains were left out of co-occurrence clustering, as were roughly five repertoires with anomalous nucleotide sharing. TCRdb took this table from immuneACCESS and kept in-frame rearrangements with V and J called. Such tables lack part of the clones; where checked against another copy, unresolved V genes explain under half of the gap, and the rest is unexplained. V, J and clone size are those of that table, while D and trimming were read from the DNA. Present in this sample are about 210,000 clones, about four fifths of which were seen just once. The ten most abundant clones make up about a tenth of the sample.

The receptor's source is a woman aged 45-59 years in good health and CMV-seropositive. Input material: PBMCs. Recombination linked TRBV7-2 to TRBJ1-2; a stretch of 8 junction bases matches TRBD1. The DNA is as follows: TGTGCCAGCAGCTCCTCAGGGGGCTCCTATGGCTACACCTTC. It codes for CASSSSGGSYGYTF.